Sequencing of this T cell receptor beta chain was carried out in a study of coeliac disease. Overall study: Refractory type I patients had no gluten-free diet response for over 12 months. Without high-resolution HLA typing, biased TRBV7-2 usage was queried. General study findings and limits: Control samples showed higher TRB and TRG clonality than intraepithelial and lamina propria samples in active celiac disease. Unbiased detection of gliadin-specific T cells was judged not feasible with this approach.

With V trimmed by 7 bases and J by 0 bases, 15 bases remained unmatched. The CDR3 totals 19 residues. Per germline, CDR1 SGHAT and CDR2 FQNNGV. The protocol was immunoSEQ multiplex PCR, while the TCRdb copy is restricted to in-frame clones and leaves out a portion. The sample has over 3,500 clones; approximately 69% are singletons. Comment on this clone: Its antigen is undetermined.

This chain joins TRBV11-2 and TRBJ1-3; TRBD1 aligns across 10 bases. Material for sequencing was intraepithelial lymphocytes from the gut. The receptor's source is a man aged 25-45 years with celiac disease. CDR3 DNA sequence: TGTGCCAGCACCGGGGGGACAGGGGACTCCCTATACTCTGGAAACACCATATATTTT. The encoded protein is CASTGGTGDSLYSGNTIYF.